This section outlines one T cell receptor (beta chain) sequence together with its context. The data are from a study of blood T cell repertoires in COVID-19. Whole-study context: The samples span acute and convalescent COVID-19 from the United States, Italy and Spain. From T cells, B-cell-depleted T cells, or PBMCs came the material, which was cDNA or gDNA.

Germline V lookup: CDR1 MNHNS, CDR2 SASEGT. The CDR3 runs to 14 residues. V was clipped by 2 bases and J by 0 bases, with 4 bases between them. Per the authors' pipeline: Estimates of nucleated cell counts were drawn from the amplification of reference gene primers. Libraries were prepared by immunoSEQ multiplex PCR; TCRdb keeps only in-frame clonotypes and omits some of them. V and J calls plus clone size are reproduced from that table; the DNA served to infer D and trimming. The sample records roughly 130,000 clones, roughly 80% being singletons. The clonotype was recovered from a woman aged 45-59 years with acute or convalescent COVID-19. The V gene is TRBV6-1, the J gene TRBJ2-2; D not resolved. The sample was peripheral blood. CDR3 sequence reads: CASSEFANTGELFF. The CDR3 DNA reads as TGTGCCAGCAGTGAATTCGCGAACACCGGGGAGCTGTTTTTT.